This T cell receptor beta chain was observed in a study of graft-versus-host responses after intestinal transplantation. Germline CDR1 LNHNV, CDR2 YYDKDF (reference sequence). The CDR3 is 15 amino acids. V lost 5 bases to trimming and J lost 4 bases; unmatched junction nucleotides: 7. The repertoire was sequenced with immunoSEQ multiplex PCR; TCRdb's copy has only in-frame clones and lacks some. The repertoire holds under 140,000 clones, with about 94% as singletons. A note on this clone: Antigen specificity is unknown.

This chain uses TRBV15 with TRBJ2-1; 8 positions match TRBD2. Sequences were derived from unstimulated CD8+ T cells sorted from spleen or lymph node cells, sampled before intestinal transplant. The receptor was isolated from a human donor who received an intestinal transplant. CDR3 nucleotides: TGTGCCACCAGCGGCGGGGGGACTAATTACAATGAGCAGTTCTTC. Its translation is CATSGGGTNYNEQFF.